Each of the 17 T cell receptor beta chains below was sequenced from the same sample in a study of beta chain features in type 1 diabetes. Expressed TCRB transcripts were sequenced, since all the RNA that had been isolated was reverse transcribed. Profiled with immunoSEQ multiplex PCR; TCRdb holds only in-frame clones, not every one. The sample carries fewer than 150,000 clones, about 7% recorded once. Material: central memory CD4+ T cells from blood. The receptors here all came from a woman aged 25 to 39 in good health.

This clone was observed a few times. V gene TRBV15 combines with J gene TRBJ2-1, with 8 positions matching TRBD2. The CDR3 length is 14 residues. Trimming removed 0 bases from V and 8 bases from J; junction bases left unmatched: 3. Germline-derived CDR1 and CDR2 are LNHNV and YYDKDF (reference sequence). CDR3 in amino acids: CATSRETSGYEQFF. The CDR3 DNA reads as TGTGCCACCAGCAGAGAAACTAGCGGATATGAGCAGTTCTTC.

To note about this clone: Other DNA sequences from this sample encode an identical CDR3 as well. The rearrangement uses TRBV28 and TRBJ2-7; D may be TRBD2 (6 bases). The ends were cut back, 2 bases at V and 1 base at J, with 6 bases in the middle. The germline V gene has CDR1 MDHEN and CDR2 SYDVKM. The CDR3 has 13 amino acids. CDR3 DNA sequence: TGTGCCAGCAGTTTAGCGGGGTCCTACGAGCAGTACTTC. This codes for CASSLAGSYEQYF.

J is TRBJ2-1 and V is TRBV7-2; possibly TRBD2 for D (5 bases). Germline V gene data show CDR1 as SGHTA and CDR2 as FQGNSA. The ends were cut back, 1 base at V and 5 bases at J, with 12 bases in the middle. The CDR3 contains 15 residues. The CDR3 loop is CASSLGAGLNNEQFF. CDR3 nucleotide sequence: TGTGCCAGCAGCTTAGGCGCGGGCTTGAACAATGAGCAGTTCTTC.

J is TRBJ1-5 and V is TRBV30; TRBD1 aligns across 9 bases. The V segment lost 8 bases and the J segment 1 base; nucleotides outside the gene matches: 3. CDR1 is GTSNPN and CDR2 is SVGIG in the germline V gene (reference sequence). The CDR3 has 13 residues. This CDR3 is CAAGQGSNQPQHF. The CDR3 DNA reads as TGTGCCGCCGGACAGGGGAGCAATCAGCCCCAGCATTTT.

The chain has TRBV21-1 and TRBJ1-1. TRBV21-1 is a known pseudogene. The CDR3 contains 14 residues. The DNA of the CDR3 is TGTGCCAGCAGCAAAGGGAAAGGGGAGGCTGAAGCTTTCTTT. It codes for CASSKGKGEAEAFF.

This clone occurred a few times. This chain joins TRBV5-1 and TRBJ2-2, with TRBD2 identical over 10 bases. V dropped 6 bases and J dropped 4; count of bases not matched to a gene: 6. Germline CDR1 and CDR2: SGHRS and YFSETQ. The CDR3 extends over 15 amino acids. CDR3: CASNRLAGSTGELFF. The CDR3 DNA sequence: TGCGCCAGCAACAGACTAGCGGGTAGCACCGGGGAGCTGTTTTTT.

V gene TRBV7-9 combines with J gene TRBJ1-4; unclear D gene. The CDR3 is 15 amino acids. The V gene's germline CDR1 is SEHNR and CDR2 FQNEAQ (reference sequence). Trimming took 0 bases from V and 0 from J, leaving 5 bases between them. The CDR3 DNA is TGTGCCAGCAGCTTAGCCCCAGCAACTAATGAAAAACTGTTTTTT. It codes for CASSLAPATNEKLFF.

This sequence joins TRBV7-9 and TRBJ1-1; 7 bases map to TRBD1. Trimming removed 4 bases from V and 2 bases from J; junction bases left unmatched: 1. The germline CDR1 and CDR2 sequences are SEHNR and FQNEAQ (reference sequence). The CDR3 length is 13 residues. CDR3: CASSWDSNTEAFF. DNA for the CDR3: TGTGCCAGCAGCTGGGACAGTAACACTGAAGCTTTCTTT.

The rearrangement links TRBV7-3 to TRBJ2-5; 11 nucleotides agree with TRBD1. Trimming took 4 bases from V and 5 from J; bases not matched to a gene: 9. The CDR3 is made up of 16 amino acids. Looked up from germline, CDR1 is SGHTA and CDR2 is FQGTGA. The DNA of the CDR3 is TGTGCCAGCAGCTCATCCGGGACAGGGGGAGTTGAGACCCAGTACTTC. Its protein product is CASSSSGTGGVETQYF.

This clone appeared many times. The V gene is TRBV30, the J gene TRBJ2-7; D may be TRBD1 (5 bases). CDR3 length: 13 residues. Trimming took off 3 bases at V and 2 bases at J, with 11 bases between the two ends. The germline CDR1 and CDR2 sequences are GTSNPN and SVGIG (reference sequence). CDR3 sequence (DNA): TGTGCCTGGAGACAGGATTGGGCCTACGAGCAGTACTTC. Its translation: CAWRQDWAYEQYF.

J is TRBJ1-5 and V is TRBV10-3; 7 bases fit TRBD1. Germline V gene data show CDR1 as ENHRY and CDR2 as SYGVKD. The CDR3 sequence is 14 residues long. Trimming cost V 10 bases and J 0 bases; bases outside gene matches: 6. CDR3 DNA sequence: TGTGCCACAGGGGGACAGAATAGCAATCAGCCCCAGCATTTT. It is translated as CATGGQNSNQPQHF.

The gene calls are TRBV7-3 and TRBJ2-3; D is uncertain. CDR3 size: 15 residues. V gave up 6 bases and J gave up 4 bases, with 17 bases separating them. CDR1 is SGHTA, CDR2 FQGTGA, per germline. The CDR3 nucleotides are TGTGCCAGCAGTTTTCCCCCGGTCGTGGCAGATACGCAGTATTTT. This translates into CASSFPPVVADTQYF.

This clone was seen a few times. The chain combines TRBV18 with TRBJ2-7, with D possibly matching TRBD1 (6 bases). The CDR3 runs to 15 residues. The V end was cut by 3 bases, the J end by 3 bases, with 15 bases between. CDR1 is KGHSH, CDR2 LQKENI, per germline. DNA of the CDR3: TGTGCCAGCTCACCGGCTGGAACAGGGAACTACGAGCAGTACTTC. Translation gives CASSPAGTGNYEQYF.

This clone was counted between two and nine times. CDR3 in DNA: TGTGCCAGCAGTTTCCGGGACAGGGACACAGATACGCAGTATTTT. It encodes CASSFRDRDTDTQYF. The chain joins TRBV28 to TRBJ2-3; 9 nucleotides align to TRBD1. Germline V gene lookup returns CDR1 MDHEN and CDR2 SYDVKM. The ends lost 3 bases at V and 2 bases at J; junction bases unmatched: 3. The CDR3 length is 15 residues.

The sample holds many counts of this clone. The V and J genes are TRBV4-2 and TRBJ1-4; 8 bases are a match to TRBD1. Losses at the gene ends were 4 bases for V and 6 bases for J; bases not matched to a gene: 4. The CDR3 totals 14 residues. The V gene's germline CDR1 is LGHNA and CDR2 YNFKEQ. The CDR3 nucleotides are TGTGCCAGCAGCCCGACAGGGGCCCATGAAAAACTGTTTTTT. Translating gives CASSPTGAHEKLFF.

The rearrangement uses TRBV5-4 and TRBJ2-5; possible D gene TRBD1, 6 bases. The J call may be mistaken, given a closer DNA end match to TRBJ2-7. The CDR3 totals 14 residues. Germline V CDR1 and CDR2: SGHNT, YYREEE (reference sequence). CDR3 in amino acids: CASSPDERRGEQYF. CDR3 in DNA: TGTGCCAGCAGCCCGGACGAACGCAGGGGCGAGCAGTACTTC.

This clone was recorded at least ten times. The chain employs TRBV28 and TRBJ2-5, with 9 bases aligning to TRBD1. V trimming: 5 bases; J trimming: 2 bases; junction bases outside the gene matches: 12. CDR3 length: 17 residues. Germline CDR1 MDHEN, CDR2 SYDVKM. The CDR3 DNA reads as TGTGCCAGCAGTGGACCCGGGACAGGGAGCTATCAAGAGACCCAGTACTTC. Residues: CASSGPGTGSYQETQYF.